Below, 13 T cell receptor beta chains from the same sample are listed, as sequenced in a study of response to subunit inactivated influenza vaccine. From the RT-PCR reads, TCRdb called clonotypes with MiXCR, one entry per CDR3 protein. The data show just under 550,000 distinct CDR3 sequences, under 30% seen once. The same specimen was also included in a second study, on T cells expressing NK-cell markers. From that paper: UMI-tagged 5'RACE template switching yielded the TCR beta cDNA.

Sequenced material: CD4+ T cells sorted from PBMCs, taken roughly 13 days after vaccination. Source of these receptors: a man aged 45-65 years who received an inactivated influenza vaccine.

The J gene is TRBJ2-5, the V gene TRBV6-1, with 8 bases identical to TRBD1. Per germline, CDR1 MNHNS and CDR2 SASEGT. The CDR3 has 15 residues. After removal of 1 base from V and 4 bases from J, the junction contained 5 bases not matched to a gene. CDR3 DNA sequence: TGTGCCAGCAGTGAAGGGACAGGGATGCGAGAGACCCAGTACTTC. Translating gives CASSEGTGMRETQYF.

The rearrangement uses TRBV6-2 or TRBV6-3 and TRBJ2-1, with TRBD2 identical over 10 bases. The CDR3 is 14 amino acids. The V segment lost 5 bases and the J segment 6 bases; nucleotides outside the gene matches: 4. CDR1 MNHEY and CDR2 SVGEGT come from the germline V gene. The CDR3 loop is CASSRSGRFNEQFF. CDR3 DNA sequence: TGTGCCAGCAGTCGTAGCGGGAGGTTCAATGAGCAGTTCTTC.

There are a few counts of this clonotype. The gene calls are TRBV20-1 and TRBJ1-2; TRBD1 agrees at 7 bases. Unmatched junction bases numbered 6, after V lost 7 bases and J lost 4 bases. The CDR3 consists of 12 residues. From germline, CDR1 is DFQATT and CDR2 SNEGSKA (reference sequence). The DNA of the CDR3 is TGCAGTGTCGCGGACAGGTTCTATGGCTACACCTTC. Protein sequence: CSVADRFYGYTF.

Note on this clonotype: One junction end disagrees with the germline gene, perhaps due to a read error. The V and J genes are TRBV7-9 and TRBJ2-5; 15 positions match TRBD2. This CDR3 contains 15 residues. The germline V gene has CDR1 SEHNR and CDR2 FQNEAQ (reference sequence). This CDR3 reads CASSKPGLAGGDLFF. CDR3 nucleotides: TGTGCCAGCAGCAAACCGGGACTAGCGGGGGGCGATCTGTTCTTC.

The J gene is TRBJ1-4, the V gene TRBV11-2; D unclear. The V and J ends lost 4 bases and 8 bases respectively, with 11 bases between them. The CDR3 spans 13 residues. Germline V CDR1 and CDR2: SGHAT, FQNNGV. The CDR3, as DNA: TGTGCCAGCAGCTCCACGATAGCAGAAAAACTGTTTTTT. Amino acid sequence: CASSSTIAEKLFF.

The chain employs TRBV29-1 and TRBJ2-2; 8 nucleotides align to TRBD1. Per the germline V gene, CDR1 is SQVTM and CDR2 is ANQGSEA. This CDR3 has 15 residues. With 6 bases clipped from V and 7 bases from J, the junction kept 13 bases outside the gene matches. The DNA for the CDR3 is TGCAGCGTGGGGATTGGACAGGGTAAAATCGGGGAGCTGTTTTTT. Translating it yields CSVGIGQGKIGELFF.

This clonotype occurred a few times. The chain combines TRBV4-1 with TRBJ1-5, with 7 bases matching TRBD1. The germline gives CDR1 MGHRA, CDR2 YSYEKL. V dropped 4 bases and J dropped 7; count of bases not matched to a gene: 13. The CDR3 spans 16 residues. CDR3 sequence reads: CASSLTGTADRQPQHF. CDR3 in DNA: TGCGCCAGCAGCCTTACTGGGACAGCCGACAGGCAGCCCCAGCATTTT.

This clonotype was detected only a few times. This chain joins TRBV15 and TRBJ2-2; possibly TRBD2 for D (6 bases). Germline V lookup: CDR1 LNHNV, CDR2 YYDKDF (reference sequence). V shed 5 bases and J shed 4 bases, with 17 bases lying between them. The CDR3 totals 16 residues. This chain's CDR3 is CATSPRGGIATGELFF. In DNA, the CDR3 is TGTGCCACCAGCCCCCGGGGCGGGATCGCCACCGGGGAGCTGTTTTTT.

This clonotype was found a few times. CDR3 DNA: TGTGCCAGCAGCCAAGCACGTTCACCCCTCCACTTT. Translation: CASSQARSPLHF. This chain joins TRBV3-1 and TRBJ1-6; D remains ambiguous. V was cut by 1 base and J by 9 bases, with 4 bases left in between. This CDR3 has 12 amino acids. Per germline, CDR1 LGHDT and CDR2 YNNKEL (reference sequence).

This clonotype was detected ten times or more. The chain carries TRBV20-1 and TRBJ2-1, with 9 bases aligning to TRBD2. Germline V gives CDR1 DFQATT, CDR2 SNEGSKA (reference sequence). V lost 5 bases, J lost 9 bases, and 11 bases stayed unmatched. The CDR3 has 14 residues. CDR3 nucleotides: TGCAGTGCTTCGACTAGCGGAAAAATCGGTGAGCAGTTCTTC. As protein: CSASTSGKIGEQFF.

The V and J genes are TRBV5-1 and TRBJ2-5; 10 bases fit TRBD2. This CDR3 comprises 16 residues. The germline CDR1 and CDR2 sequences are SGHRS and YFSETQ. The trim removed 0 bases at V and 1 base at J, leaving 3 bases unmatched. The CDR3 protein is CASSLGSSGSQETQYF. In DNA, the CDR3 is TGCGCCAGCAGCTTGGGGTCTAGCGGGAGCCAAGAGACCCAGTACTTC.

This clonotype appeared many times. The chain couples TRBV12-3 or TRBV12-4 to TRBJ2-5, with 14 positions matching TRBD2. The CDR3 loop spans 18 amino acids. V lost 7 bases, J lost 0 bases, and 10 bases stayed unmatched. DNA of the CDR3: TGTGCCAGCACCACAGGACTAGCGGGAGGAAAATACCAAGAGACCCAGTACTTC. Amino acid sequence: CASTTGLAGGKYQETQYF.

This clonotype was seen at least ten times. The chain is built from TRBV3-1 and TRBJ1-1, with D uncertain. The CDR3 extends over 14 amino acids. V was clipped by 3 bases and J by 0 bases, with 8 bases between them. Germline V gene sequence: CDR1 LGHDT, CDR2 YNNKEL (reference sequence). CDR3 bases: TGTGCCAGCAGCCATCGAGGTATGAACACTGAAGCTTTCTTT. Translating gives CASSHRGMNTEAFF.